This TCR beta chain was sequenced during a study of blood T cell repertoires in COVID-19. On the study more broadly: Samples of COVID-19 (acute and convalescent) were obtained from the United States, Italy and Spain. PBMCs, B-cell-depleted T cells, or T cells were the source of the cDNA or gDNA that made up the material.

Germline values: CDR1 MNHEY, CDR2 SVGAGI. V gave up 6 bases and J gave up 2 bases, with 13 bases separating them. This CDR3 has 14 amino acids. Authors' methods: Cell counts per sample came from amplifying reference gene primers. Libraries were prepared by immunoSEQ multiplex PCR; TCRdb keeps only in-frame clonotypes and omits some of them. V and J calls and clone size follow that table, whereas D and trimming were derived from the DNA. The sample contains about 250,000 clones, roughly nine tenths of which appear only once. The cohort comprised adults aged about 18 to 100 years residing in under 30 US areas.

The chain is built from TRBV6-5 and TRBJ1-1, with D possibly being TRBD1 (5 bases). Sequences were obtained from PBMCs or T cells enriched from blood (not recorded which). The sequence derives from a woman between 18 and 30 years old who had recovered from COVID-19. CDR3 in DNA: TGTGCCAGCAGGCCGTTGACAGAAAACACTGAAGCTTTCTTT. This codes for CASRPLTENTEAFF.